This TCR beta chain comes out of a study of T-cell memory formation after mild COVID-19 (dated by TCRdb to the early 2020s). Describing the broader study: TCR sequence clusters from the two donors were found to be largely donor specific. T-cell clones expanding and contracting after mild COVID-19 in two donors were tracked by longitudinal TCRalpha and TCRbeta repertoire sequencing. Two young, previously healthy adult volunteers made up the cohort, one male and one female.

Clipping removes 6 bases from V and 6 bases from J, with 6 as the unmatched junction base count. Counted from cysteine to phenylalanine, this CDR3 has 14 amino acids. The kept DNA is CDR3 alone, 42 bases in frame from the first base. Ficoll-Paque density gradient centrifugation was the method used to isolate PBMCs. Sequencing took place on an Illumina NovaSeq 6000. Using 5'RACE with constant-segment primers, TCRalpha and TCRbeta cDNA libraries were constructed, with sample barcodes and unique molecular identifiers added in the process. RNA was extracted from every sample with Trizol reagent. The libraries were amplified in two PCR steps, and the second step added a second sample barcode and Illumina TruSeq adapters. Libraries were sequenced on an Illumina NovaSeq with 2 x 150 bp paired-end reads. The source study handled its data this way. Demultiplexing of reads and collapsing into UMI-guided consensus sequences were performed with migec v1.2.7. With mixcr v2.1.11, UMI consensuses were aligned to TRA and TRB V and J templates and assembled into clonotypes. Clonotypes were classified as expanded or contracted when called significant by both edgeR and NoisET, with noise models trained on biological replicates. For edgeR calls, a false discovery rate-adjusted p below 0.01 and a log2 fold-change threshold of 1 were applied. PCA with hierarchical clustering of max-normalized trajectories of the 1000 most abundant clonotypes was used as exploratory dynamics analysis. The CD4 or CD8 phenotype of responding clones was assigned using the separately sequenced CD4+ and CD8+ repertoires. TCRdb trimmed public reads at Q25 via fastp, called clones via MiXCR and kept in-frame beta chains. All rows with the same CDR3 protein become a single entry with the most common DNA and genes. The V and J calls were not made by the authors but by TCRdb's processing. Here the sample has under 450,000 distinct CDR3 sequences; roughly an eighth occur a single time. The ten biggest clones cover about 22% of the sample.

For this clonotype: Which antigen it targets is not known. No much larger clonotype is one base removed from it; base qualities were not supplied.

Overall results and qualifications from the work: SARS-CoV-2 specificity of the second-wave clones peaking on day 37 was not confirmed. From day 15 to 85, contracting clones showed balanced CD4/CD8 phenotypes, whereas a second wave of clones that expanded from day 15 to 37 leaned towards CD4+. Contracting CD4+ clones were located mainly in the CM and EM memory subsets, whereas CD8+ clones were found to be enriched in EMRA. Some responding clones were detected in pre-infection memory, which suggested that pre-existing cross-reactive memory T cells had joined the SARS-CoV-2 response. Only a couple of mild cases were covered by the study, and larger cohorts that include severe cases with pre-infection samples were considered necessary.

The chain is encoded by TRBV12-3 or TRBV12-4 joined to TRBJ2-1; TRBD1 lines up with 9 middle nucleotides. The origin of this receptor is a man younger than 35 who had mild COVID-19 (a few samples of this study predate the infection). The sample titles of this study are shuffled in the database, so cell type and time point are left out; the donor was told from shared clones. Material for sequencing was PBMCs or a T cell subset sorted from them (not recorded which). The CDR3 region reads CASSRGQGTNEQFF. The DNA sequence is TGTGCCAGCAGCCGGGGACAGGGCACCAATGAGCAGTTCTTC.